This T cell receptor beta chain was identified during a study of T cell responses to AZD1222 COVID-19 vaccine. Study-wide results and limits: The sample set comprised mostly white British donors with more females, and clonal diversity was possibly underestimated. Baseline antibody screening turned up just six seropositive AZD1222 recipients. After two AZD1222 doses, spike-specific TCR breadth and depth rose versus day 0.

There are 20 residues in the CDR3. Germline V CDR1 and CDR2: KGHDR, SFDVKD. V was pared by 2 bases and J by 5 bases, with 20 bases of the junction left unmatched. Remarks on this clone: The antigen is undetermined.

The method was immunoSEQ multiplex PCR; TCRdb's version includes in-frame clones alone and lacks a portion of them. The sample lists some 120,000 clones; 92% were seen once. This TCR came from an adult who received the AZD1222 COVID-19 vaccine. The specimen comprised peripheral blood, sampled 28 days after the second AZD1222 dose. The J gene is TRBJ2-1, the V gene TRBV24-1, with 7 nucleotides matching TRBD2. Here the CDR3 DNA reads TGTGCCACCAGTGATTCCCGGGACCGAGGGGAGGGAGCGGGGAACAATGAGCAGTTCTTC. Amino acid sequence: CATSDSRDRGEGAGNNEQFF.